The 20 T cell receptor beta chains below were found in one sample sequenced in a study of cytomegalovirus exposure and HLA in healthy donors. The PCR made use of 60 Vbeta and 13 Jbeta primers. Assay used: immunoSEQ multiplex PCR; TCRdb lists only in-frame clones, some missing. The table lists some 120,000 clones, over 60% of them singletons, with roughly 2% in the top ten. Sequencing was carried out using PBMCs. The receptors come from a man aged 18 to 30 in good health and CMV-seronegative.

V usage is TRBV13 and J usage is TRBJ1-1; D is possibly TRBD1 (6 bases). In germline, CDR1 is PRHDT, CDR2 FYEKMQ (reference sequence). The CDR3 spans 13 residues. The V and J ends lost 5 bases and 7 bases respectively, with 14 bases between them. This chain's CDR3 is CASSPGGLDEAFF. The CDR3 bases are TGTGCCAGCAGCCCGGGGGGCTTGGATGAAGCTTTCTTT.

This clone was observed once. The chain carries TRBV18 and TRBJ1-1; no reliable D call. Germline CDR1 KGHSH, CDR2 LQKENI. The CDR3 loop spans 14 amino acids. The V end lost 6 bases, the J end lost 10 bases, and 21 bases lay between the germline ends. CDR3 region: CASSPDQTRGSAFF. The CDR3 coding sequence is TGTGCCAGCTCTCCCGACCAGACCCGAGGGTCAGCTTTCTTT.

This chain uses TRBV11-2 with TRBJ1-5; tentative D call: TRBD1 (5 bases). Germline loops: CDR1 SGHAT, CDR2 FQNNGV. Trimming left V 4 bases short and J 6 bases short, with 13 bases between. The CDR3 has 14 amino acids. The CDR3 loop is CASSSTLQGQPQHF. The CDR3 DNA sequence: TGTGCCAGCAGCTCGACGCTTCAGGGTCAGCCCCAGCATTTT.

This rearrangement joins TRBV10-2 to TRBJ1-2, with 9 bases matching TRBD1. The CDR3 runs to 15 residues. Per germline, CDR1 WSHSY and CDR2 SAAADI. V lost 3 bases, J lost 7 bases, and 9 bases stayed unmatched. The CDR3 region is CASSDFGDRVFGYTF. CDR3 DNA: TGCGCCAGCAGTGATTTCGGGGACAGGGTTTTTGGCTACACCTTC.

CDR3 protein: CASSPVGTAYEQYV. CDR3 DNA: TGTGCCAGCTCACCGGTTGGGACAGCCTACGAGCAGTACGTC. The rearrangement links TRBV18 to TRBJ2-7; 7 bases are shared with TRBD1. The germline CDR1 and CDR2 sequences are KGHSH and LQKENI. Trimming at V came to 3 bases and at J to 2 bases, leaving 4 bases not matched to a gene. The CDR3 sequence is 14 residues long.

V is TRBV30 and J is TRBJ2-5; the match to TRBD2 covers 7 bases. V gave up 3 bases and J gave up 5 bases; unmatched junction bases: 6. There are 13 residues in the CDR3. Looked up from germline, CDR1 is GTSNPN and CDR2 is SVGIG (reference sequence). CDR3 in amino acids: CAWRPTSRETQYF. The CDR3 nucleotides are TGTGCCTGGAGGCCGACTAGCCGGGAGACCCAGTACTTC.

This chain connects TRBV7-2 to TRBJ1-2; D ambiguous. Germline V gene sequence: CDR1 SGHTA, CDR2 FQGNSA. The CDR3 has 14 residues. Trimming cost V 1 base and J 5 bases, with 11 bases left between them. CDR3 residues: CASSLVRESYGYTF. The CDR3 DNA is TGTGCCAGCAGCTTAGTTCGAGAAAGTTATGGCTACACCTTC. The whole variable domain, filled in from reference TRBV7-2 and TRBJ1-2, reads GAGVSQSPSNKVTEKGKDVELRCDPISGHTALYWYRQSLGQGLEFLIYFQGNSAPDKSGLPSDRFSAERTGGSVSTLTIQRTQQEDSAVYLCASSLVRESYGYTFGSGTRLTVV.

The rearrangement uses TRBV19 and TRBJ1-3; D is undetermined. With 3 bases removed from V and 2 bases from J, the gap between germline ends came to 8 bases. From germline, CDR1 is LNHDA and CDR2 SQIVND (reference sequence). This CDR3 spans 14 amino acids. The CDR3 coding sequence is TGTGCCAGTAGTATTTCCTCTACTGGAAACACCATATATTTT. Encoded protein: CASSISSTGNTIYF.

The CDR3, as DNA: TGTGCCAGCAGTGAGGCGGGGACAGATACGCAGTATTTT. This gives the protein CASSEAGTDTQYF. The V gene is TRBV2, the J gene TRBJ2-3, with a possible D match to TRBD2 (6 bases). The ends were cut back, 3 bases at V and 3 bases at J, with 7 bases in the middle. CDR1 SNHLY and CDR2 FYNNEI come from the germline V gene. CDR3 size: 13 residues.

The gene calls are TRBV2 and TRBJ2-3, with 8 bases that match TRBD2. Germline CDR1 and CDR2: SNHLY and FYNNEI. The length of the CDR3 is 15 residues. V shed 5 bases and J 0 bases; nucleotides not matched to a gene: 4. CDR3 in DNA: TGTGCCAGCAGTCTAGCGGGTGTTAGCACAGATACGCAGTATTTT. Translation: CASSLAGVSTDTQYF. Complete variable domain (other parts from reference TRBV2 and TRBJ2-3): EPEVTQTPSHQVTQMGQEVILRCVPISNHLYFYWYRQILGQKVEFLVSFYNNEISEKSEIFDDQFSVERPDGSNFTLKIRSTKLEDSAMYFCASSLAGVSTDTQYFGPGTRLTVL.

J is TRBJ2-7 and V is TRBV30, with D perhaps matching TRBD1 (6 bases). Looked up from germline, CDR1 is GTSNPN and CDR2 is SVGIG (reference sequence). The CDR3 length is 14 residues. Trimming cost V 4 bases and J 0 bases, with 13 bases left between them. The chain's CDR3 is CAWTLDSSSYEQYF. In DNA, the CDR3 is TGTGCCTGGACGCTGGACAGCAGCTCCTACGAGCAGTACTTC.

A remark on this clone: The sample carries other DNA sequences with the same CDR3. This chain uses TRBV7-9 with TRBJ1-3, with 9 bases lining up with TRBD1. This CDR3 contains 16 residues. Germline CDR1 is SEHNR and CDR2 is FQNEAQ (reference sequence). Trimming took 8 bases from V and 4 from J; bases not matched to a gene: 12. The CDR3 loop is CASDTTQGAVGNTIYF. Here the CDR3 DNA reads TGTGCCAGCGATACCACACAGGGGGCCGTGGGAAACACCATATATTTT.

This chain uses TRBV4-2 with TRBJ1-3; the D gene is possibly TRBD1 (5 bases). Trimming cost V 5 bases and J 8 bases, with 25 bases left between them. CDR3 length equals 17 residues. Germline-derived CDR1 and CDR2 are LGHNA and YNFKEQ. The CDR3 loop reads CASSIRGRGLGLDTIYF. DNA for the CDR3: TGTGCCAGCAGCATCCGAGGTCGGGGACTGGGTCTGGACACCATATATTTT.

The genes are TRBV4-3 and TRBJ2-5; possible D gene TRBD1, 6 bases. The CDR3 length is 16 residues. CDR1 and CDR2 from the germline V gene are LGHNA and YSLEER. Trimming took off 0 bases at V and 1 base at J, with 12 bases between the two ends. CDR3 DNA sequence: TGCGCCAGCAGCCAAGATTGGGGGCCCCGCCAAGAGACCCAGTACTTC. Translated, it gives CASSQDWGPRQETQYF.

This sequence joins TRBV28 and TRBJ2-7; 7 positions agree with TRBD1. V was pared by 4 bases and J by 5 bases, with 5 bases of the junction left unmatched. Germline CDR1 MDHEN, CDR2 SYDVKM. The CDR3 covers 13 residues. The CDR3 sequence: CASSSGQINEQYF. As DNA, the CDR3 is TGTGCCAGCAGTTCGGGACAGATCAACGAGCAGTACTTC.

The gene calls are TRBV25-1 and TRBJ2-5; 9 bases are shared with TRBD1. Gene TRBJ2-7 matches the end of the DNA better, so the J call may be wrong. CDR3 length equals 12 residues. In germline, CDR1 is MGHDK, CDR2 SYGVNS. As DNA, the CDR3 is TGTGCCAGCGACAGGGGGTATAACGAGCAGTACTTC. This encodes CASDRGYNEQYF.

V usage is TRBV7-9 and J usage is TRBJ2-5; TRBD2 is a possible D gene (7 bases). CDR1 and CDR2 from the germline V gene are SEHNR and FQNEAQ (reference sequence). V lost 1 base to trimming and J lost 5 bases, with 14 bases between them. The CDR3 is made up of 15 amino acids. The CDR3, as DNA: TGTGCCAGCAGCTTAGGGGGGGCGGGAGAGGAGACCCAGTACTTC. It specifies CASSLGGAGEETQYF.

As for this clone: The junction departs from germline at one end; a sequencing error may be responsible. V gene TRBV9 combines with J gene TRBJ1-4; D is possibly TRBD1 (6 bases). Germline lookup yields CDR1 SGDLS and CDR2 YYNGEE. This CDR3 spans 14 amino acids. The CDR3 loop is CASSGLQGGEKLLF. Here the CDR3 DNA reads TGTGCCAGCAGCGGACTACAGGGCGGAGAAAAACTGCTTTTT.

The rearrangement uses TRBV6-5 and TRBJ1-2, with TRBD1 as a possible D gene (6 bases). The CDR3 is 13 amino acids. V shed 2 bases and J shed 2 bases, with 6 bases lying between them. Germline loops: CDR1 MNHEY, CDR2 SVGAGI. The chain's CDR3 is CASSYTGNYGYTF. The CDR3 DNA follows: TGTGCCAGCAGTTACACAGGGAACTATGGCTACACCTTC.

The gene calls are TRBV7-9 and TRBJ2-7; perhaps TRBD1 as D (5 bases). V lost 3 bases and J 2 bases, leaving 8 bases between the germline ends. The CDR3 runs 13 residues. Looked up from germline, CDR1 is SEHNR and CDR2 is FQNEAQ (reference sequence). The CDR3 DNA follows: TGTGCCAGCAGCTTCGACAGTCCCTACGAGCAGTACTTC. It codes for CASSFDSPYEQYF.